The 29 T cell receptor beta chains listed next were all sequenced from one sample in a study of human T cells and chemical hapten exposure (dated by TCRdb to about 2021). Library preparation was by RACE. Sequencer: NextSeq 500. The public reads were run again by TCRdb, first through fastp at Q25 and then through MiXCR, and only productive beta chains were kept. Entries are consolidated by CDR3 protein sequence, retaining the most common genes and DNA. A total of 80,000 to 95,000 distinct CDR3 sequences appear in this sample, about 11% of them only once. The top ten hold under 2.5% of the sample. The sample's time point label is to be understood as: patch test 2, 6 weeks after DPC sensitization. The intended sense of this specimen's treatment or condition label: therapeutic diphenylcyclopropenone sensitization with weekly scalp DPC. The source material was whole blood, sampled in connection with sensitization to the hapten diphenylcyclopropenone (DPC). These receptors were collected from a man between 35 and 55 years old with alopecia areata. Some clones in this sample may be carry-over from other donors' samples.

This clonotype has more than one count but fewer than ten. The chain joins TRBV12-3 or TRBV12-4 to TRBJ2-7, with no clear D. The CDR3 length is 11 residues. V lost 8 bases, J lost 6 bases, and 11 bases lay in between. The CDR3 region has the DNA TGTGCCAGCCACCCGGCTAGCGAGCAGTACGTC. Translated, it gives CASHPASEQYV.

The gene calls are TRBV20-1 and TRBJ2-4; 12 nucleotides agree with TRBD2. The CDR3 covers 17 residues. The trim removed 5 bases at V and 7 bases at J, leaving 15 bases unmatched. CDR1 and CDR2 from the germline V gene are DFQATT and SNEGSKA (reference sequence). The DNA for the CDR3 is TGCAGTGCTGGAGGGCTAGCGGGAGGGCACTCAATGAACATTCAGTACTTC. Translated, it gives CSAGGLAGGHSMNIQYF.

In its sample, this clonotype was seen many times. In DNA, the CDR3 is TGTGCCACCACAGACCGGGCAGGGGTACTGAACACTGAAGCTTTCTTT. Amino acids: CATTDRAGVLNTEAFF. V is TRBV10-3 and J is TRBJ1-1; D possibly corresponds to TRBD1 (6 bases). Per the germline V gene, CDR1 is ENHRY and CDR2 is SYGVKD. The CDR3 spans 16 residues. V was cut by 10 bases and J by 0 bases, with 21 bases left in between.

The chain couples TRBV7-2 to TRBJ2-3; 8 positions agree with TRBD2. V shed 3 bases and J 0 bases; nucleotides not matched to a gene: 5. Germline CDR1 and CDR2: SGHTA and FQGNSA. The CDR3 covers 16 residues. The CDR3 region has the DNA TGTGCCAGCAGCTTGGCGGGAGGTGCTAGCACAGATACGCAGTATTTT. Protein: CASSLAGGASTDTQYF.

This clonotype was picked up many times. The genes are TRBV9 and TRBJ1-1; the match to TRBD1 covers 7 bases. The germline gives CDR1 SGDLS, CDR2 YYNGEE. The CDR3 has 14 amino acids. Trimming at V came to 4 bases and at J to 1 base, leaving 4 bases not matched to a gene. The CDR3 sequence: CASSPRQGNTEAFF. The CDR3 coding sequence is TGTGCCAGCAGCCCCCGACAGGGGAACACTGAAGCTTTCTTT.

Many counts were recorded for this clonotype. The rearrangement links TRBV5-4 to TRBJ2-3; maybe TRBD2 (6 bases). Germline CDR1 and CDR2: SGHNT and YYREEE (reference sequence). V gave up 0 bases and J gave up 5 bases, with 10 bases separating them. The CDR3 length is 14 residues. CDR3 amino acids: CASSLGTGGDTQYF. Written as DNA, the CDR3 is TGTGCCAGCAGCTTGGGGACCGGGGGAGATACGCAGTATTTT.

This clonotype occurred a few times. The V gene is TRBV19, the J gene TRBJ1-1; D is uncertain. The CDR3 contains 12 residues. The germline V and J ends were trimmed by 5 bases and 2 bases, with 6 bases remaining between them. In germline, CDR1 is LNHDA, CDR2 SQIVND (reference sequence). DNA for the CDR3: TGTGCCAGTAGTCCGCCAAACACTGAAGCTTTCTTT. This translates into CASSPPNTEAFF. Looking up the rest from reference TRBV19 and TRBJ1-1 gives the full variable domain: DGGITQSPKYLFRKEGQNVTLSCEQNLNHDAMYWYRQDPGQGLRLIYYSQIVNDFQKGDIAEGYSVSREKKESFPLTVTSAQKNPTAFYLCASSPPNTEAFFGQGTRLTVV.

This sequence joins TRBV27 and TRBJ2-5, with D unclear. The CDR3 spans 13 residues. V was cut by 5 bases and J by 2 bases, with 9 bases left in between. Germline loops: CDR1 MNHEY, CDR2 SMNVEV (reference sequence). The CDR3 region is CASSQSYQETQYF. CDR3 DNA sequence: TGTGCCAGCAGTCAGTCATATCAAGAGACCCAGTACTTC.

This clonotype was seen repeatedly, ten times or more. This sequence joins TRBV7-2 and TRBJ1-5, with TRBD1 as a possible D gene (6 bases). This CDR3 spans 14 amino acids. In germline, CDR1 is SGHTA, CDR2 FQGNSA. V was shortened by 5 bases and J by 3 bases, with 11 bases between the two germline ends. The CDR3 protein is CASSRTGSNQPQHF. The CDR3 bases are TGTGCCAGCAGCCGCACAGGGTCCAATCAGCCCCAGCATTTT.

The table lists this clonotype with a few counts. Mismatch with germline at one junction end may stem from a read error. V gene TRBV7-7 combines with J gene TRBJ2-5, with D possibly being TRBD2 (6 bases). In germline, CDR1 is SSHAT, CDR2 FNYEAQ (reference sequence). This CDR3 is 15 amino acids long. The DNA for the CDR3 is TGTGCTAGCAGCCAAACTGGCGGGATCCAAGAGACCCAGTACTTC. Amino acid sequence: CASSQTGGIQETQYF.

The chain is built from TRBV11-1 and TRBJ1-2, with a possible D match to TRBD1 (6 bases). Germline V lookup: CDR1 SGHAT, CDR2 FQDESV (reference sequence). This CDR3 contains 16 residues. Trimming pared 3 bases from V and 4 bases from J, leaving 18 bases between. The CDR3 coding sequence is TGTGCCAGCAGCTTTGGAGGGAACAGGGTGACCTATGGCTACACCTTC. Residues: CASSFGGNRVTYGYTF. The full variable domain, its missing parts supplied by reference TRBV11-1 and TRBJ1-2, is EAEVAQSPRYKITEKSQAVAFWCDPISGHATLYWYRQILGQGPELLVQFQDESVVDDSQLPKDRFSAERLKGVDSTLKIQPAELGDSAMYLCASSFGGNRVTYGYTFGSGTRLTVV.

This clonotype was seen ten or more times. The chain recombines TRBV6-2 or TRBV6-3 with TRBJ2-1; 9 positions agree with TRBD2. J was trimmed by 8 bases and V by 4 bases; bases with no gene match: 3. The length of the CDR3 is 13 residues. Germline CDR1 is MNHEY and CDR2 is SVGEGT. The DNA of the CDR3 is TGTGCCAGCAGTTCGGGACTAGCAGATGAGCAGTTCTTC. As protein: CASSSGLADEQFF.

The sample holds a few counts of this clonotype. An end of the junction does not agree with germline; a read error may underlie this. The chain combines TRBV24-1 with TRBJ2-2; 11 bases are a match to TRBD2. This CDR3 has 16 amino acids. Germline values: CDR1 KGHDR, CDR2 SFDVKD. The CDR3, as DNA: TGCGCCACCAGTGACCCCACTAGCGGGAGTACCGGGGAGCTGTTTTTT. It is translated as CATSDPTSGSTGELFF.

The CDR3 is CSVGSSGTRVHEQYF. The DNA for the CDR3 is TGCAGCGTTGGGTCTTCGGGGACAAGAGTCCACGAGCAGTACTTC. The chain employs TRBV29-1 and TRBJ2-7, with D tentatively TRBD1 (6 bases). CDR1 is SQVTM and CDR2 is ANQGSEA in the germline V gene. V was clipped by 4 bases and J by 5 bases, with 21 bases between them. This CDR3 has 15 amino acids.

This clonotype has only a few counts. The chain couples TRBV12-3 or TRBV12-4 to TRBJ1-4; D not certain. The germline V and J ends were trimmed by 3 bases and 3 bases, with 2 bases remaining between them. The CDR3 runs 12 residues. The CDR3 is CASSFANEKLFF. The CDR3 nucleotides read TGTGCCAGCAGTTTTGCTAATGAAAAACTGTTTTTT.

The chain recombines TRBV18 with TRBJ2-7, with TRBD1 matching 7 bases. Germline assignment: CDR1 KGHSH and CDR2 LQKENI. The CDR3 spans 17 residues. Losses at the gene ends were 2 bases for V and 2 bases for J; bases not matched to a gene: 12. The CDR3 coding sequence is TGTGCCAGCTCACCAAACCTCCGGGACAGAGGAGCCTACGAGCAGTACGTC. Its translation is CASSPNLRDRGAYEQYV.

This clonotype was seen just once. The chain uses TRBV4-3 and TRBJ1-4, with D hard to call. The CDR3 is made up of 15 amino acids. V shed 0 bases and J shed 8 bases, with 13 bases lying between them. From germline, CDR1 is LGHNA and CDR2 YSLEER. CDR3 sequence: CASSQDYRVVEKLFF. CDR3 nucleotides: TGCGCCAGCAGCCAAGATTATAGGGTTGTCGAAAAACTGTTTTTT.

V and J are TRBV11-3 and TRBJ2-7; the match to TRBD2 covers 13 bases. V lost 5 bases to trimming and J lost 2 bases; unmatched junction nucleotides: 3. The CDR3 has 15 amino acids. Germline V gives CDR1 SGHNT, CDR2 YENEEA. Here the CDR3 DNA reads TGTGCCAGCAGCAGAGGACTAGCGGGAGCCTACGAGCAGTACGTC. It translates to CASSRGLAGAYEQYV.

In the case of this clonotype: Germline and junction disagree at one end, which may indicate a read error. The gene calls are TRBV7-2 and TRBJ2-5; tentatively, D is TRBD2 (6 bases). The CDR3 length is 11 residues. Germline CDR1 and CDR2: SGHTA and FQGNSA. CDR3 sequence reads: CASSGAGTQGF. The CDR3 DNA reads TGTGCCAGCAGCGGAGCCGGGACTCAAGGCTTC.

The sample holds many counts of this clonotype. The V and J genes are TRBV6-2 or TRBV6-3 and TRBJ2-3, with 10 bases matching TRBD2. Germline CDR1 reads MNHEY; CDR2 reads SVGEGT. V lost 6 bases and J lost 2; bases outside the gene matches: 2. The CDR3 loop spans 14 amino acids. In nucleotides, the CDR3 is TGTGCCAGCAGACTAGCGGGATCCACAGATACGCAGTATTTT. It translates to CASRLAGSTDTQYF.

This clonotype was seen only a few times. This rearrangement joins TRBV7-3 to TRBJ2-3, with 9 bases identical to TRBD2. The germline V gene has CDR1 SGHTA and CDR2 FQGTGA. This CDR3 spans 17 amino acids. J gave up 1 base and V 1 base, and 6 bases lay outside the gene matches. CDR3 residues: CASSLISGGGGTDTQYF. Here the CDR3 DNA reads TGTGCCAGCAGCTTAATTAGCGGGGGAGGGGGCACAGATACGCAGTATTTT.

This clonotype was observed many times. This sequence joins TRBV14 and TRBJ1-2, with a weak D call TRBD1 (5 bases). The CDR3 consists of 13 residues. Between the trimmed V and J ends, which lost 4 bases and 8 bases, there was a span of 14 bases. Germline-derived CDR1 and CDR2 are SGHDN and FVKESK. CDR3 residues: CASSRRDSEGYTF. The CDR3 DNA reads as TGTGCCAGCAGCCGCCGGGACTCTGAAGGCTACACCTTC.

To note about this clonotype: The CDR3 carries no conserved terminal phenylalanine or tryptophan, so it likely arises from a read error. V is TRBV7-2 and J is TRBJ2-3; D call uncertain. The germline V and J ends were trimmed by 1 base and 3 bases, with 11 bases remaining between them. CDR1 SGHTA and CDR2 FQGNSA come from the germline V gene. CDR3 length: 15 residues. CDR3 region: CASSLGGPRTDTQYY. The CDR3, as DNA: TGTGCCAGCAGCTTAGGCGGTCCCCGGACAGATACGCAGTATTAT.

The chain uses TRBV20-1 and TRBJ1-5; D uncertain. V lost 4 bases and J lost 2, with 9 bases in between. CDR3 length: 13 residues. Germline assignment: CDR1 DFQATT and CDR2 SNEGSKA (reference sequence). The CDR3 region has the DNA TGCAGTGCTACAGTTAACCGCAATCAGCCCCAGCATTTT. Amino acid sequence: CSATVNRNQPQHF.

V is TRBV30 and J is TRBJ1-6; D is uncertain. The CDR3 runs to 13 residues. V lost 3 bases and J lost 7, with 10 bases in between. Looked up from germline, CDR1 is GTSNPN and CDR2 is SVGIG (reference sequence). Written as DNA, the CDR3 is TGTGCCTGGAGCCAGGACGGGAATTCACCCCTCCACTTT. Encoded protein: CAWSQDGNSPLHF.

This clonotype was found a few times. The chain is built from TRBV5-4 and TRBJ1-1, with D hard to call. This CDR3 spans 14 amino acids. Trimming pared 2 bases from V and 1 base from J, leaving 9 bases between. The V gene's germline CDR1 is SGHNT and CDR2 YYREEE (reference sequence). This CDR3 is CASSFMAPNTEAFF. In nucleotides, the CDR3 is TGTGCCAGCAGCTTCATGGCTCCGAACACTGAAGCTTTCTTT.

The chain carries TRBV6-2 or TRBV6-3 and TRBJ2-2; D is uncertain. CDR1 MNHEY and CDR2 SVGEGT come from the germline V gene. Trimming pared 3 bases from V and 4 bases from J, leaving 6 bases between. The CDR3 has 13 amino acids. This CDR3 is CASSYKGTGELFF. The CDR3 nucleotides are TGTGCCAGCAGTTATAAGGGCACCGGGGAGCTGTTTTTT.

This clonotype appeared many times. The genes are TRBV28 and TRBJ1-2; a weak D match, TRBD1 (5 bases). In germline, CDR1 is MDHEN, CDR2 SYDVKM. The CDR3 has 15 amino acids. V lost 3 bases to trimming and J lost 2 bases, with 13 bases between them. The CDR3 coding sequence is TGTGCCAGCAGTTTGGGGCAGGGCAAGAACTATGGCTACACCTTC. Its protein product is CASSLGQGKNYGYTF.

In this sample, this clonotype turned up many times. The chain joins TRBV7-9 to TRBJ1-6, with 10 positions matching TRBD1. Germline V gene lookup returns CDR1 SEHNR and CDR2 FQNEAQ (reference sequence). The CDR3 is made up of 15 amino acids. V shed 1 base, J shed 8 bases, and the junction held 2 bases outside the gene matches. For the CDR3, the DNA is TGTGCCAGCAGCTTAGTGGGGACAGGGGATTCACCCCTCCACTTT. As protein: CASSLVGTGDSPLHF.